Each of the 22 T cell receptor beta chains below was sequenced from the same sample in a study of OX40 agonist ivuxolimab in advanced cancers. Receptor amplification or capture employed the immunoSEQ multiplex PCR assay. TCRdb mirrors the immuneACCESS table, restricted to in-frame sequences. Some clones are absent from its copies; in checked studies, under half trace to an unresolved V gene, and the reason for the others is unknown. Within this sample are 40,000 to 60,000 clones, with more than 80% of them counted one time only. The top ten hold about a tenth of the sample. Material: CD4+ or CD8+ T cells sorted from blood, obtained in a trial of the OX40 agonist ivuxolimab. These TCRs come from an adult with an advanced solid tumor such as melanoma, head and neck, liver or kidney cancer.

This chain links TRBV19 with TRBJ1-1; no firm D call. Germline CDR1 LNHDA, CDR2 SQIVND (reference sequence). CDR3 size: 15 residues. Trimming removed 7 bases at V and 1 base at J, with 16 bases between. The CDR3 DNA reads TGTGCCAGTACCTCGAGTGGTGGCGGGAACACTGAAGCTTTCTTT. It is translated as CASTSSGGGNTEAFF.

The table lists this clone with a count of one. The V call is TRBV5-5, the J call TRBJ2-7; TRBD1 matches 8 bases. Germline V gives CDR1 SGHKS, CDR2 YYEKEE (reference sequence). J gave up 4 bases and V 1 base, and 1 base lay outside the gene matches. The CDR3 spans 13 residues. Written as DNA, the CDR3 is TGTGCCAGCAGCTTGACAGGGGGGTACGAGCAGTACTTC. It codes for CASSLTGGYEQYF.

Notes on this clone: Different DNA sequences within this sample yield the same CDR3. This sequence joins TRBV2 and TRBJ2-7, with D uncertain. The CDR3 is 11 amino acids. V lost 6 bases to trimming and J lost 2 bases, with 5 bases between them. Germline V gene lookup returns CDR1 SNHLY and CDR2 FYNNEI. This chain's CDR3 is CASSFTYEQYF. In DNA, the CDR3 is TGTGCCAGCAGCTTCACCTACGAGCAGTACTTC.

The chain uses TRBV4-1 and TRBJ2-1, with a possible D match to TRBD1 (6 bases). This CDR3 is built from 16 residues. The V gene's germline CDR1 is MGHRA and CDR2 YSYEKL. Trimming removed 4 bases at V and 12 bases at J, with 25 bases between. The CDR3 coding sequence is TGCGCCAGCAGCCGGAACAGGGTCGGGGTCTCTCCAGGGCAGTTCTTC. Its protein product is CASSRNRVGVSPGQFF.

The J gene is TRBJ2-7, the V gene TRBV6-5, with no clear D. CDR3 size: 13 residues. Trimming shortened V by 0 bases and J by 6 bases, and 9 bases separated the two germline ends. CDR1 is MNHEY and CDR2 is SVGAGI in the germline V gene. The CDR3 region has the DNA TGTGCCAGCAGTTACTCGAGAGACGCCGAGCAGTACTTC. Translating it yields CASSYSRDAEQYF.

This clone was observed once. This sample also contains other DNA sequences that code for the same CDR3. The chain combines TRBV28 with TRBJ1-2; 7 nucleotides agree with TRBD1. V dropped 4 bases and J dropped 3; count of bases not matched to a gene: 2. The CDR3 runs to 13 residues. Germline CDR1 MDHEN, CDR2 SYDVKM. CDR3 loop: CASSSGTDYGYTF. CDR3 sequence (DNA): TGTGCCAGCAGTTCCGGGACAGACTATGGCTACACCTTC.

CDR3 residues: CASTPPGANTEAFF. The CDR3 region has the DNA TGTGCCAGTACCCCCCCTGGGGCGAACACTGAAGCTTTCTTT. The J gene is TRBJ1-1, the V gene TRBV19; D perhaps matches TRBD1 (5 bases). The V gene's germline CDR1 is LNHDA and CDR2 SQIVND (reference sequence). The CDR3 extends over 14 amino acids. Deletions cut 7 bases from V and 1 base from J, with 13 bases between.

The genes are TRBV25-1 and TRBJ1-4; possible D gene TRBD1, 6 bases. Per the germline V gene, CDR1 is MGHDK and CDR2 is SYGVNS. This CDR3 is 14 amino acids long. Trimming took 8 bases from V and 5 from J, leaving 15 bases between them. CDR3 region: CASGKGGENEKLFF. CDR3 in DNA: TGTGCCAGCGGGAAGGGGGGGGAAAATGAAAAACTGTTTTTT. Supplemented by reference TRBV25-1 and TRBJ1-4, the full variable domain reads EADIYQTPRYLVIGTGKKITLECSQTMGHDKMYWYQQDPGMELHLIHYSYGVNSTEKGDLSSESTVSRIRTEHFPLTLESARPSHTSQYLCASGKGGENEKLFFGSGTQLSVL.

This rearrangement joins TRBV5-1 to TRBJ2-5; tentatively, D is TRBD2 (5 bases). V lost 1 base to trimming and J lost 5 bases, with 15 bases between them. This CDR3 region has 15 residues. CDR1 and CDR2 from the germline V gene are SGHRS and YFSETQ. The DNA for the CDR3 is TGCGCCAGCAGCTTGAATTCCGGGGAAGGGGAGACCCAGTACTTC. As protein: CASSLNSGEGETQYF.

This sequence joins TRBV18 and TRBJ2-3; 9 nucleotides align to TRBD1. With 2 bases clipped from V and 7 bases from J, the junction kept 16 bases outside the gene matches. The CDR3 sequence is 18 residues long. Germline loops: CDR1 KGHSH, CDR2 LQKENI. CDR3 region: CASSPTGFGTGNMYTQYF. CDR3 nucleotide sequence: TGTGCCAGCTCACCAACAGGTTTCGGGACAGGGAACATGTATACGCAGTATTTT.

V and J are TRBV11-3 and TRBJ2-3, with D possibly matching TRBD2 (5 bases). This CDR3 has 15 residues. CDR1 SGHNT and CDR2 YENEEA come from the germline V gene. The V end lost 1 base, the J end lost 0 bases, and 8 bases lay between the germline ends. The CDR3 spells CASSLGLTSTDTQYF. In DNA form, the CDR3 reads TGTGCCAGCAGCTTAGGACTAACTAGCACAGATACGCAGTATTTT.

The rearrangement uses TRBV6-1 and TRBJ2-7; no reliable D call. The CDR3 totals 15 residues. Germline CDR1 is MNHNS and CDR2 is SASEGT. V lost 0 bases to trimming and J lost 3 bases, with 12 bases between them. CDR3 region: CASSEAELLGYEQYF. The CDR3 DNA sequence: TGTGCCAGCAGTGAAGCGGAGCTGTTGGGCTACGAGCAGTACTTC.

J is TRBJ2-2 and V is TRBV14, with TRBD2 as a possible D gene (5 bases). There are 16 residues in the CDR3. Germline loops: CDR1 SGHDN, CDR2 FVKESK. Trimming stripped 1 base from V and 5 bases from J, with 14 bases between. Here the CDR3 reads CASSQVASFLTGELFF. For the CDR3, the DNA is TGTGCCAGCAGCCAAGTGGCTAGCTTCCTGACCGGGGAGCTGTTTTTT.

The chain uses TRBV28 and TRBJ2-1; D call uncertain. The CDR3 runs 14 residues. Germline CDR1 and CDR2: MDHEN and SYDVKM. The V end lost 3 bases, the J end lost 0 bases, and 6 bases lay between the germline ends. CDR3 residues: CASSLATSYNEQFF. The CDR3 DNA follows: TGTGCCAGCAGTTTGGCTACCTCCTACAATGAGCAGTTCTTC.

The gene calls are TRBV4-1 and TRBJ2-3, with D unclear. This CDR3 is built from 15 residues. The V end was cut by 0 bases, the J end by 2 bases, with 9 bases between. CDR1 MGHRA and CDR2 YSYEKL come from the germline V gene. This chain's CDR3 is CASSQDFTPTDTQYF. CDR3 DNA: TGCGCCAGCAGCCAAGACTTTACCCCCACAGATACGCAGTATTTT.

This chain links TRBV7-2 with TRBJ2-2; D not certain. The CDR3 extends over 18 amino acids. Trimming pared 1 base from V and 0 bases from J, leaving 15 bases between. CDR1 is SGHTA and CDR2 is FQGNSA in the germline V gene. CDR3 coding DNA: TGTGCCAGCAGCTTAGTCCTCTTGATAGGAGCGAACACCGGGGAGCTGTTTTTT. It encodes CASSLVLLIGANTGELFF.

The chain links TRBV19 to TRBJ2-3; D unclear. The CDR3 is made up of 14 amino acids. Trimming took 8 bases from V and 0 from J, leaving 12 bases between them. CDR1 is LNHDA and CDR2 is SQIVND in the germline V gene (reference sequence). The DNA of the CDR3 is TGTGCCAGTGCAACGGGCACAAGCACAGATACGCAGTATTTT. This codes for CASATGTSTDTQYF.

This clone has only one observation. V and J are TRBV7-9 and TRBJ1-4, with 9 nucleotides matching TRBD1. Germline V gene sequence: CDR1 SEHNR, CDR2 FQNEAQ (reference sequence). The CDR3 totals 14 residues. The V gene end was trimmed by 6 bases and the J gene end by 6 bases; junction bases not matched to a gene: 5. CDR3: CASRSGQGDEKLFF. CDR3 sequence (DNA): TGTGCCAGCAGATCGGGACAGGGAGATGAAAAACTGTTTTTT.

The chain carries TRBV7-2 and TRBJ2-1; 13 bases match TRBD2. Germline CDR1 reads SGHTA; CDR2 reads FQGNSA. This CDR3 has 19 residues. After removal of 1 base from V and 0 bases from J, the junction contained 6 bases not matched to a gene. The CDR3 region has the DNA TGTGCCAGCAGCTTAGGGGGGACTAGCGGGGTGAGCTCCTACAATGAGCAGTTCTTC. Translated: CASSLGGTSGVSSYNEQFF.

This chain links TRBV4-3 with TRBJ1-2; D may be TRBD1 (6 bases). Germline V gene data show CDR1 as LGHNA and CDR2 as YSLEER. This CDR3 spans 14 amino acids. V was pared by 1 base and J by 8 bases, with 14 bases between. In DNA, the CDR3 is TGCGCCAGCAGCCAAGTGCGGCAGGGGTACGGCTACACCTTC. Translating it yields CASSQVRQGYGYTF.

The V and J genes are TRBV7-8 and TRBJ1-1, with D unclear. The CDR3 is 15 residues long. V lost 4 bases and J lost 1, with 13 bases in between. Germline CDR1 reads SGHVS; CDR2 reads FQNEAQ. CDR3 region: CASSSYTAENTEAFF. As DNA, the CDR3 is TGTGCCAGCAGCTCCTATACCGCCGAGAACACTGAAGCTTTCTTT.

The V call is TRBV5-5, the J call TRBJ2-5; unclear D gene. The CDR3 length is 13 residues. The germline V gene encodes CDR1 SGHKS and CDR2 YYEKEE (reference sequence). The germline V and J ends were trimmed by 1 base and 3 bases, with 7 bases remaining between them. DNA for the CDR3: TGTGCCAGCAGCTTGAGGTTCGAAGAGACCCAGTACTTC. Its translation: CASSLRFEETQYF.